This entry lists 21 T cell receptor beta chains sequenced from one sample in a study of cytomegalovirus exposure and HLA in healthy donors. Primers for the PCR totalled 60 Vbeta and 13 Jbeta. Profiled with immunoSEQ multiplex PCR; TCRdb holds only in-frame clones, not every one. The table shows about 130,000 clones, with around 81% occurring only once. Specimen: PBMCs. These receptors all stem from a woman in her 50s in good health and CMV-seronegative.

The sample holds a few counts of this clone. The V and J genes are TRBV5-1 and TRBJ2-1, with a tentative D call TRBD2 (6 bases). The V and J ends lost 4 bases and 6 bases respectively, with 14 bases between them. Germline CDR1 is SGHRS and CDR2 is YFSETQ. This CDR3 region has 14 residues. The chain's CDR3 is CASSGGLFSNEQFF. CDR3 coding DNA: TGCGCCAGCAGCGGTGGACTATTCTCCAATGAGCAGTTCTTC. Drawing the rest from reference TRBV5-1 and TRBJ2-1, the complete variable domain is KAGVTQTPRYLIKTRGQQVTLSCSPISGHRSVSWYQQTPGQGLQFLFEYFSETQRNKGNFPGRFSGRQFSNSRSEMNVSTLELGDSALYLCASSGGLFSNEQFFGPGTRLTVL.

The table lists this clone with a few counts. This chain links TRBV5-4 with TRBJ2-3; 10 bases agree with TRBD1. The CDR3 has 16 amino acids. Germline CDR1 is SGHNT and CDR2 is YYREEE (reference sequence). V lost 2 bases to trimming and J lost 7 bases; unmatched junction nucleotides: 10. CDR3 amino acids: CASSFPGTGAHYTQYF. The DNA of the CDR3 is TGTGCCAGCAGCTTCCCCGGGACAGGGGCACATTATACGCAGTATTTT.

This clone was recorded only once. The genes are TRBV9 and TRBJ1-1; D perhaps matches TRBD1 (5 bases). This CDR3 region has 14 residues. The V gene's germline CDR1 is SGDLS and CDR2 YYNGEE. Trimming took off 4 bases at V and 3 bases at J, with 13 bases between the two ends. The CDR3 DNA sequence: TGTGCCAGCAGCCCTAGTGCGACAGACACTGAAGCTTTCTTT. The encoded protein is CASSPSATDTEAFF.

The chain joins TRBV7-2 to TRBJ2-1; 10 bases are shared with TRBD2. The CDR3 loop spans 15 amino acids. V gave up 1 base and J gave up 6 bases; unmatched junction bases: 3. Germline CDR1 is SGHTA and CDR2 is FQGNSA. CDR3: CASSLGTSGFNEQFF. The CDR3 DNA reads as TGTGCCAGCAGCTTAGGGACTAGCGGTTTCAATGAGCAGTTCTTC.

The chain is built from TRBV29-1 and TRBJ1-5; D call uncertain. CDR3 length: 14 residues. V lost 5 bases and J 0 bases, leaving 11 bases between the germline ends. Looked up from germline, CDR1 is SQVTM and CDR2 is ANQGSEA. The CDR3 DNA sequence: TGCAGCGTTTTGGCCGGGGATAGCAATCAGCCCCAGCATTTT. Amino acid sequence: CSVLAGDSNQPQHF.

The chain carries TRBV7-8 and TRBJ1-1; D not resolved. Trimming removed 4 bases from V and 4 bases from J, with 10 bases in between. CDR3 length: 13 residues. In germline, CDR1 is SGHVS, CDR2 FQNEAQ. CDR3 sequence (DNA): TGTGCCAGCAGCTGGAGGTGGGGCACTGAAGCTTTCTTT. Protein: CASSWRWGTEAFF.

This clone showed up just a few times. The chain joins TRBV6-6 to TRBJ1-4; D perhaps matches TRBD1 (5 bases). Per the germline V gene, CDR1 is MNHNY and CDR2 is SVGAGI (reference sequence). Trimming left V 5 bases short and J 8 bases short, with 12 bases between. This CDR3 spans 13 amino acids. CDR3 protein: CASSRDFWEKLFF. As DNA, the CDR3 is TGTGCCAGCAGTAGGGACTTTTGGGAAAAACTGTTTTTT.

The chain employs TRBV28 and TRBJ2-5; 8 positions match TRBD2. This CDR3 spans 15 amino acids. Looked up from germline, CDR1 is MDHEN and CDR2 is SYDVKM. J was trimmed by 5 bases and V by 4 bases; bases with no gene match: 9. CDR3 amino acids: CASSYQTSAPETQYF. CDR3 sequence (DNA): TGTGCCAGCAGTTACCAGACTAGCGCCCCGGAGACCCAGTACTTC. Filled out from reference TRBV28 and TRBJ2-5, the complete variable domain reads DVKVTQSSRYLVKRTGEKVFLECVQDMDHENMFWYRQDPGLGLRLIYFSYDVKMKEKGDIPEGYSVSREKKERFSLILESASTNQTSMYLCASSYQTSAPETQYFGPGTRLLVL.

This clone was counted a single time. The chain has TRBV7-9 and TRBJ2-5, with TRBD1 identical over 8 bases. With the DNA end fitting TRBJ2-7 better, the J assignment may be wrong. Germline V CDR1 and CDR2: SEHNR, FQNEAQ (reference sequence). This CDR3 contains 15 residues. In nucleotides, the CDR3 is TGTGCCAGCAGTTCCCCCGGGGACAGGAGGTACGAGCAGTACTTC. Translating it yields CASSSPGDRRYEQYF.

This clone was detected a few times. The genes are TRBV28 and TRBJ1-1, with 7 nucleotides matching TRBD1. V was clipped by 6 bases and J by 5 bases; unmatched bases: 15. The CDR3 sequence is 16 residues long. Germline assignment: CDR1 MDHEN and CDR2 SYDVKM. The CDR3, as DNA: TGTGCCAGCAGCTCATTCGGCCGGGACAGCGTTACTGAAGCTTTCTTT. Translated: CASSSFGRDSVTEAFF.

The chain couples TRBV30 to TRBJ2-7; 8 positions match TRBD1. CDR3 size: 13 residues. Per the germline V gene, CDR1 is GTSNPN and CDR2 is SVGIG (reference sequence). V was clipped by 3 bases and J by 0 bases; unmatched bases: 1. CDR3: CAWRDRVSYEQYV. CDR3 coding DNA: TGTGCCTGGAGGGACAGGGTCTCCTACGAGCAGTACGTC.

This chain joins TRBV5-1 and TRBJ2-7, with 8 bases that match TRBD1. Germline V gene sequence: CDR1 SGHRS, CDR2 YFSETQ. This CDR3 region has 12 residues. V dropped 4 bases and J dropped 5; count of bases not matched to a gene: 2. CDR3 sequence: CASSKQGDEQYF. CDR3 DNA: TGCGCCAGCAGCAAACAGGGGGACGAGCAGTACTTC. The variable domain in full, with the rest retrieved from reference TRBV5-1 and TRBJ2-7, is KAGVTQTPRYLIKTRGQQVTLSCSPISGHRSVSWYQQTPGQGLQFLFEYFSETQRNKGNFPGRFSGRQFSNSRSEMNVSTLELGDSALYLCASSKQGDEQYFGPGTRLTVT.

This clone was counted between two and nine times. The J gene is TRBJ1-2, the V gene TRBV18; TRBD1 might be the D (5 bases). CDR3 length: 15 amino acids. Trimming stripped 2 bases from V and 4 bases from J, with 14 bases between. Germline values: CDR1 KGHSH, CDR2 LQKENI. The CDR3 spells CASSPVLRGVYGYTF. DNA of the CDR3: TGTGCCAGCTCACCAGTCCTGCGGGGGGTCTATGGCTACACCTTC.

This chain joins TRBV7-2 and TRBJ1-1; 10 bases are shared with TRBD1. Per germline, CDR1 SGHTA and CDR2 FQGNSA. The trim removed 5 bases at V and 5 bases at J, leaving 8 bases unmatched. There are 15 residues in the CDR3. Here the CDR3 reads CASSLRQGAQTEAFF. The CDR3 nucleotides read TGTGCCAGCAGCCTACGACAGGGGGCGCAAACTGAAGCTTTCTTT.

The V gene is TRBV19, the J gene TRBJ1-3; D is perhaps TRBD1 (6 bases). The germline V and J ends were trimmed by 5 bases and 2 bases, with 10 bases remaining between them. The CDR3 has 14 residues. Per germline, CDR1 LNHDA and CDR2 SQIVND (reference sequence). CDR3: CASSFWTAGNTIYF. DNA of the CDR3: TGTGCCAGTAGTTTTTGGACAGCTGGAAACACCATATATTTT.

V is TRBV5-1 and J is TRBJ2-3; TRBD2 aligns across 8 bases. This CDR3 spans 17 amino acids. CDR1 and CDR2 (germline): SGHRS, YFSETQ. The V segment lost 4 bases and the J segment 4 bases; nucleotides outside the gene matches: 14. The CDR3 bases are TGCGCCAGCAGCACCGTCCTGAGCGGGAGTATGCCAGATACGCAGTATTTT. Encoded protein: CASSTVLSGSMPDTQYF.

The chain links TRBV5-8 to TRBJ2-1; 9 nucleotides align to TRBD2. Unmatched junction bases numbered 4, after V lost 0 bases and J lost 3 bases. Germline lookup yields CDR1 SGHTS and CDR2 YDEGEE. CDR3 size: 16 residues. This CDR3 reads CASSLEGSGSYNEQFF. The CDR3 DNA is TGTGCCAGCAGCTTGGAGGGTAGCGGGAGCTACAATGAGCAGTTCTTC.

The rearrangement uses TRBV7-6 and TRBJ2-1; a weak D match, TRBD2 (5 bases). The germline V gene has CDR1 SGHVS and CDR2 FNYEAQ. The CDR3 spans 13 residues. V dropped 3 bases and J dropped 2 bases, with 5 bases sitting between them. The chain's CDR3 is CASSFSAYNEQFF. CDR3 bases: TGTGCCAGCAGCTTTAGCGCCTACAATGAGCAGTTCTTC.

This chain links TRBV27 with TRBJ2-3; D is possibly TRBD1 (6 bases). V gave up 3 bases and J gave up 1 base, with 17 bases separating them. Germline V lookup: CDR1 MNHEY, CDR2 SMNVEV (reference sequence). The CDR3 sequence is 17 residues long. The CDR3 DNA reads TGTGCCAGCAGTTTTCGGGGAACAGGGTCCCGCACAGATACGCAGTATTTT. This encodes CASSFRGTGSRTDTQYF.

The rearrangement joins TRBV5-5 to TRBJ2-3, with D perhaps TRBD2 (6 bases). The CDR3 is 13 amino acids. CDR1 is SGHKS, CDR2 YYEKEE, per germline (reference sequence). Trimming cost V 3 bases and J 6 bases, with 11 bases left between them. Here the CDR3 DNA reads TGTGCCAGCAGCTCGCTGGGGAGGGATACGCAGTATTTT. It yields the protein CASSSLGRDTQYF.

The V call is TRBV27, the J call TRBJ2-7, with 13 bases matching TRBD2. J lost 7 bases, V lost 5 bases, and 8 bases had no gene match. Germline-derived CDR1 and CDR2 are MNHEY and SMNVEV (reference sequence). The CDR3 extends over 15 amino acids. The CDR3 reads CASSRRTSGSMEQYV. In DNA, the CDR3 is TGTGCCAGCAGTCGTAGGACTAGCGGGAGTATGGAGCAGTACGTC.